Here is one T cell receptor beta chain with its context. Next came a second PCR, run for roughly 6 to 11 cycles, which used a sample-barcoded 5' primer along with a J-beta primer mix. TCRdb ran MiXCR on the 5' RACE reads and lists one entry per CDR3 protein. The sample lists some 940,000 distinct CDR3 sequences; around 29% were seen once. The source of the sample is a study of blood T cells in healthy people across ages. Russia was home to the donors, healthy Caucasian individuals aged 6 to 90. V lost 0 bases and J lost 4, with 13 bases in between. CDR1 and CDR2 (germline): MNHEY, SVGEGT. This CDR3 contains 16 residues. These data were also reused for a study on T cells of mothers and their children.

The TCR was taken from a woman between 40 and 50 years old in good health. The sample comprised blood. The chain links TRBV6-2 or TRBV6-3 to TRBJ1-5, with a weak D call TRBD1 (5 bases). CDR3 DNA sequence: TGTGCCAGCAGTTACTCCTCAGGGATTGGAAATCAGCCCCAGCATTTT. Amino acid sequence: CASSYSSGIGNQPQHF.